This T cell receptor beta chain was retrieved from a study of blood T cell repertoires in COVID-19. The repertoire was sequenced with immunoSEQ multiplex PCR; TCRdb's copy has only in-frame clones and lacks some. The table shows almost 200,000 clones, with 85% occurring only once. The specimen was peripheral blood. The receptor's source is a man aged 60-69 years with COVID-19, enrolled during active disease.

The CDR3 here is CASSRDRYNEQFF. DNA of the CDR3: TGTGCCAGCAGCCGGGACAGATACAATGAGCAGTTCTTC. V usage is TRBV3-1 (or the pseudogene TRBV3-2) and J usage is TRBJ2-1; 7 bases agree with TRBD1. The CDR3 extends over 13 amino acids. J lost 4 bases, V lost 4 bases, and 1 base had no gene match. In germline, CDR1 is LGHDT, CDR2 YNNKEL (reference sequence).